One TCR beta chain is described in this entry. Unmatched junction bases numbered 10, after V lost 1 base and J lost 5 bases. The germline V gene encodes CDR1 SGHAT and CDR2 FQNNGV. This CDR3 is 17 amino acids long. In the authors' workflow: Estimation of nucleated cell counts was performed using reference gene primer amplification. The data were produced by immunoSEQ multiplex PCR, yet TCRdb's version contains in-frame clones alone and is incomplete. From that table come the V and J calls and clone size; the DNA was used to work out D and trimming. The sample has 80,000 or so clones, about 85% seen once. These data originate in a study of blood T cell repertoires in COVID-19. One Seattle source followed patients from active infection through their disease course.

The chain links TRBV11-2 to TRBJ2-2, with 7 bases lining up with TRBD2. Sequenced sample: peripheral blood. The clonotype was recovered from a man between 60 and 75 years old with COVID-19, enrolled during active disease. This chain's CDR3 is CASSLGVGGRVTGELFF. CDR3 nucleotide sequence: TGTGCCAGCAGCTTAGGTGTCGGGGGGAGAGTGACCGGGGAGCTGTTTTTT.